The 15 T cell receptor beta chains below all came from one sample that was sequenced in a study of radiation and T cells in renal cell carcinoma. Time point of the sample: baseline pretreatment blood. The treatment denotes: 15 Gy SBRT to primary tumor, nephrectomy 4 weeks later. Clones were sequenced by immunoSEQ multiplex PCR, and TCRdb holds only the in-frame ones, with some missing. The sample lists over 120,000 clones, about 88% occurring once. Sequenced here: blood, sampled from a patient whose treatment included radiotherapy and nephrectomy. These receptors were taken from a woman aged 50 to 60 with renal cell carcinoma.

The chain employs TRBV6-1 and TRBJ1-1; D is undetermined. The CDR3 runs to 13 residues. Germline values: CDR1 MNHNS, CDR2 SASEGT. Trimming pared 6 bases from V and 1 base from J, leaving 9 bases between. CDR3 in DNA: TGTGCCAGCAGAGAACAGCAGAACACTGAAGCTTTCTTT. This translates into CASREQQNTEAFF.

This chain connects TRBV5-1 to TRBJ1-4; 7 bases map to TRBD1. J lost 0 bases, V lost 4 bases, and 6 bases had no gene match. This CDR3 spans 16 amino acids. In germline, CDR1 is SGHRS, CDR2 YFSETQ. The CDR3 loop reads CASSPYTGATNEKLFF. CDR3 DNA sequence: TGCGCCAGCAGCCCCTATACAGGGGCAACTAATGAAAAACTGTTTTTT.

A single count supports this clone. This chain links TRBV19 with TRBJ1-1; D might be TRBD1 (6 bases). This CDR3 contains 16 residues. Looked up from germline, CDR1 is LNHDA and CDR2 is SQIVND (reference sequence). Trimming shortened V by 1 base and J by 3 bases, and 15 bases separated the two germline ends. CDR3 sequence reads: CASSIGTDRRYTEAFF. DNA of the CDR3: TGTGCCAGTAGTATAGGGACGGACAGACGGTACACTGAAGCTTTCTTT.

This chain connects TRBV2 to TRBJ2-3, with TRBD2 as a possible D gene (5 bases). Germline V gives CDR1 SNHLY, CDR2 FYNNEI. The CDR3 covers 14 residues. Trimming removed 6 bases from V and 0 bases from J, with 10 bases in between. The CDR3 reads CASRDLYSTDTQYF. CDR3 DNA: TGTGCCAGCAGGGACTTGTACAGCACAGATACGCAGTATTTT.

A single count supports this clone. CDR3 bases: TGCGCCAGCAGCTGGGGGACAGGCTATTCCTACGAGCAGTACTTC. Translating gives CASSWGTGYSYEQYF. This chain connects TRBV5-1 to TRBJ2-7, with 8 bases fitting TRBD1. The length of the CDR3 is 15 residues. J gave up 1 base and V 3 bases, and 6 bases lay outside the gene matches. Germline CDR1 and CDR2: SGHRS and YFSETQ.

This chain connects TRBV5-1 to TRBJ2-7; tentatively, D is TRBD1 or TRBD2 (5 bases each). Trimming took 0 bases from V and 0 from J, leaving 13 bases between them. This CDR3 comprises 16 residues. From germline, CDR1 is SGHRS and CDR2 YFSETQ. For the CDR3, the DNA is TGCGCCAGCAGCTTGGCCCCGGGACCGAGCTCCTACGAGCAGTACTTC. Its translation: CASSLAPGPSSYEQYF. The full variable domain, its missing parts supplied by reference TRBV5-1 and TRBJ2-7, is KAGVTQTPRYLIKTRGQQVTLSCSPISGHRSVSWYQQTPGQGLQFLFEYFSETQRNKGNFPGRFSGRQFSNSRSEMNVSTLELGDSALYLCASSLAPGPSSYEQYFGPGTRLTVT.

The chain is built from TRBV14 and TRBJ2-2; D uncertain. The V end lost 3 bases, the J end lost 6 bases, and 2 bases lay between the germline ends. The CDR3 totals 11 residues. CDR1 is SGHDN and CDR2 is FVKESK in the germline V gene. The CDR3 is CASSQAGELFF. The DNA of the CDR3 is TGTGCCAGCAGCCAGGCCGGGGAGCTGTTTTTT.

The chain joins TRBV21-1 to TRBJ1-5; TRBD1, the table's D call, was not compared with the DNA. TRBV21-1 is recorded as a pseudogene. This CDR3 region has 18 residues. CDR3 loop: CASSKAPRTAPRVRTQHF. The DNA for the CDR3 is TGTGCCAGCAGCAAAGCACCAAGGACAGCCCCTCGAGTTAGGACCCAGCATTTT.

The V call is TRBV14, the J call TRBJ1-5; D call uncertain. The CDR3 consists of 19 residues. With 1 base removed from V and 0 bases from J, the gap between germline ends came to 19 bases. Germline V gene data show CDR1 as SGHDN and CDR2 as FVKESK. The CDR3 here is CASSQAGDPIIFSNQPQHF. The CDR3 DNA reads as TGTGCCAGCAGCCAAGCCGGGGATCCGATCATTTTTAGCAATCAGCCCCAGCATTTT.

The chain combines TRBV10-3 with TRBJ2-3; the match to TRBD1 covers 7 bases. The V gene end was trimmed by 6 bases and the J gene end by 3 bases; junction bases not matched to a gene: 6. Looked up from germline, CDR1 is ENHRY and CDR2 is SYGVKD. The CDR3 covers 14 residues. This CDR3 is CAIRGDRQTDTQYF. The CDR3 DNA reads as TGTGCCATCAGAGGGGACAGACAGACAGATACGCAGTATTTT.

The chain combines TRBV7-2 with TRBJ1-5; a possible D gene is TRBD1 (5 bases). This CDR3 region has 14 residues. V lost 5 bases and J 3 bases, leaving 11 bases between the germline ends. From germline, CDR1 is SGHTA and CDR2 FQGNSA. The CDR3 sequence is CASSLGTYNQPQHF. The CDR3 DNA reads TGTGCCAGCAGCCTCGGGACCTACAATCAGCCCCAGCATTTT.

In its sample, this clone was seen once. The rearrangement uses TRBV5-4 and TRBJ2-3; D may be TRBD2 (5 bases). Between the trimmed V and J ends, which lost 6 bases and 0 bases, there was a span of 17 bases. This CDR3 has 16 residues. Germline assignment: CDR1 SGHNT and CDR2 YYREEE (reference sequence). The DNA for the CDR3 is TGTGCCAGCATCGATTGGGATCGGGGTAGCACAGATACGCAGTATTTT. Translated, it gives CASIDWDRGSTDTQYF.

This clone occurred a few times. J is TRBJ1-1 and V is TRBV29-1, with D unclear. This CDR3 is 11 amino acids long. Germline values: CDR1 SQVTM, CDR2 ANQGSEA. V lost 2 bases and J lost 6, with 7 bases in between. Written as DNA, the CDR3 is TGCAGCGTTGAACCCGGGTCTGAAGCTTTCTTT. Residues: CSVEPGSEAFF.

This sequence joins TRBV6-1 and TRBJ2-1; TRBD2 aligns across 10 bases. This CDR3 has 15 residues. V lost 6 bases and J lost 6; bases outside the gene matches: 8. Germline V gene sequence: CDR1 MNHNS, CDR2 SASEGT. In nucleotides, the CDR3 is TGTGCCAGCAGCGACAGCGGGGGGGCTTTCAATGAGCAGTTCTTC. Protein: CASSDSGGAFNEQFF.

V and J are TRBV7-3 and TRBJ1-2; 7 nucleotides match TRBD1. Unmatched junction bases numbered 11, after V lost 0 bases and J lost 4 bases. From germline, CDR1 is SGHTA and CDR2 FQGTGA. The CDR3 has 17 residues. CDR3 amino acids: CASSLTYRGSVGYGYTF. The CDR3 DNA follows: TGTGCCAGCAGCTTAACCTACAGGGGTTCTGTGGGCTATGGCTACACCTTC.